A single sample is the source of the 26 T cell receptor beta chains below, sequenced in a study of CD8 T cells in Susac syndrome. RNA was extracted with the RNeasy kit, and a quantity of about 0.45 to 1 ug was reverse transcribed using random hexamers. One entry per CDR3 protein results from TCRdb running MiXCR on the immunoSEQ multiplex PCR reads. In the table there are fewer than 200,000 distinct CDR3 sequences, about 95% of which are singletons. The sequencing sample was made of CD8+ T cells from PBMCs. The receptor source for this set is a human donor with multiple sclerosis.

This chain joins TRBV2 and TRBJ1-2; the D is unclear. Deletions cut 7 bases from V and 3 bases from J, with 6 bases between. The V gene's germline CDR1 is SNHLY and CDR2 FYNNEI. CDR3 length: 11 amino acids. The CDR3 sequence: CASIHYYGYTF. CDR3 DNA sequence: TGTGCCAGCATCCACTACTATGGCTACACCTTC.

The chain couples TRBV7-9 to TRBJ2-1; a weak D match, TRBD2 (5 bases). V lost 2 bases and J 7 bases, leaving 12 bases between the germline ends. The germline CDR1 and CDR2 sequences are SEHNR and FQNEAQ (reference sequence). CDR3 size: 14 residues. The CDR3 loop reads CASSLLGPGNEQFF. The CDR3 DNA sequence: TGTGCCAGCAGCTTACTAGGTCCGGGAAATGAGCAGTTCTTC. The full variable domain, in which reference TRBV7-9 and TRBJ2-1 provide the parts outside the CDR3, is DTGVSQNPRHKITKRGQNVTFRCDPISEHNRLYWYRQTLGQGPEFLTYFQNEAQLEKSRLLSDRFSAERPKGSFSTLEIQRTEQGDSAMYLCASSLLGPGNEQFFGPGTRLTVL.

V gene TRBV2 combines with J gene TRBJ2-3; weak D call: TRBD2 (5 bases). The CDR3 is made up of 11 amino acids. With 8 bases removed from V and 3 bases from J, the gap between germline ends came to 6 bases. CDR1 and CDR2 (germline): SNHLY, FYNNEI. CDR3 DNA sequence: TGTGCCAGCCCGGGAACAGATACGCAGTATTTT. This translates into CASPGTDTQYF.

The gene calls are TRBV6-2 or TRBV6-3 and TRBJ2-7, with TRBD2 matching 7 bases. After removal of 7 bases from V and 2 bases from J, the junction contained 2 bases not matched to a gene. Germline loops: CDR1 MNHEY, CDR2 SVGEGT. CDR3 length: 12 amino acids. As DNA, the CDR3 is TGTGCCAGCACGGCGGGAGCCTACGAGCAGTACTTC. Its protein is CASTAGAYEQYF.

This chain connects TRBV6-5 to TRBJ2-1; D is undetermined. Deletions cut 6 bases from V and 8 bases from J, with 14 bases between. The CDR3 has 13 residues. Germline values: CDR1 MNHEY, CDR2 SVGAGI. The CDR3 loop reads CASSPAMVYEQFF. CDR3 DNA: TGTGCCAGCAGCCCGGCGATGGTCTATGAGCAGTTCTTC.

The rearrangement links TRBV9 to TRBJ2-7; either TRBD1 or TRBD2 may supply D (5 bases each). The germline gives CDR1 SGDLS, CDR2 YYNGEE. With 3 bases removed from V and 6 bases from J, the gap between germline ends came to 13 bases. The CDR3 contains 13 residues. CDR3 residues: CASSGTGTREQYF. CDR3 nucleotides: TGTGCCAGCAGCGGTACCGGGACCCGCGAGCAGTACTTC.

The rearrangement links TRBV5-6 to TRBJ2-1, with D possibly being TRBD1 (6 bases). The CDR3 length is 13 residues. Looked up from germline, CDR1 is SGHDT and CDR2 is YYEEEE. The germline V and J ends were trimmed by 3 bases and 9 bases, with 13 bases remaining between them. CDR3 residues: CASSSLTGSEQFF. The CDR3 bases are TGTGCCAGCAGCTCCCTGACAGGAAGTGAGCAGTTCTTC.

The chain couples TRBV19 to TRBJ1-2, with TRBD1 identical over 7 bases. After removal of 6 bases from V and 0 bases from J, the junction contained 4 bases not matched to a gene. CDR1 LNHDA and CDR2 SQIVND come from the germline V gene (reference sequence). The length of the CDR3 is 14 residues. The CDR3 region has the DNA TGTGCCAGTAGCATCGGGACAGCTAACTATGGCTACACCTTC. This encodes CASSIGTANYGYTF.

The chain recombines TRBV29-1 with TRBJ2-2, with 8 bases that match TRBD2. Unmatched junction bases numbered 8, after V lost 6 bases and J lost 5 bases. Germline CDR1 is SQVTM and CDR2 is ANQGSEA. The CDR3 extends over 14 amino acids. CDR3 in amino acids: CSVTGGLGTGELFF. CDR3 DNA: TGCAGCGTCACTGGGGGACTAGGTACCGGGGAGCTGTTTTTT.

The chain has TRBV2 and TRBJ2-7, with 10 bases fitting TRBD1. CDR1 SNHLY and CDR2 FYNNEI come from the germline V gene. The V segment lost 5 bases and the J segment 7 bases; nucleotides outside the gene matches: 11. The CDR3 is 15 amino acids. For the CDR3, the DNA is TGTGCCAGCAGTCCCGGGACAGGGGTCGCTAGGGAGCAGTACTTC. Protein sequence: CASSPGTGVAREQYF.

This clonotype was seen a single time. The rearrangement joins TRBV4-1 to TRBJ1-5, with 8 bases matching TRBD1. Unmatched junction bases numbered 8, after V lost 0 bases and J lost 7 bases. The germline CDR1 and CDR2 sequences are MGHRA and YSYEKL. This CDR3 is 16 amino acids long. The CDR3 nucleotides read TGCGCCAGCAGCCAAGAGGTAGGACAGGGAGCACAGCCCCAGCATTTT. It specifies CASSQEVGQGAQPQHF.

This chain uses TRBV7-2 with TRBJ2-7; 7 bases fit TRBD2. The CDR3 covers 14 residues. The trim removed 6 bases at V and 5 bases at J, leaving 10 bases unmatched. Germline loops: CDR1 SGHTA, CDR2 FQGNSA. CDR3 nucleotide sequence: TGTGCCAGCAGAACTAGCGCTGCAGTCGACGAGCAGTACTTC. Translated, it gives CASRTSAAVDEQYF. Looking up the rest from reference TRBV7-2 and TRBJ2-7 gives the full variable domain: GAGVSQSPSNKVTEKGKDVELRCDPISGHTALYWYRQSLGQGLEFLIYFQGNSAPDKSGLPSDRFSAERTGGSVSTLTIQRTQQEDSAVYLCASRTSAAVDEQYFGPGTRLTVT.

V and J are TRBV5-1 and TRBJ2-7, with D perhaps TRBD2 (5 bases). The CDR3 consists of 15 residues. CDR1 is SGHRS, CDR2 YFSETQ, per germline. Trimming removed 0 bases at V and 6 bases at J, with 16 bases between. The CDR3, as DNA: TGCGCCAGCAGCTTGGCCAGCGGAAGGGCCATCGAGCAGTACTTC. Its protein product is CASSLASGRAIEQYF.

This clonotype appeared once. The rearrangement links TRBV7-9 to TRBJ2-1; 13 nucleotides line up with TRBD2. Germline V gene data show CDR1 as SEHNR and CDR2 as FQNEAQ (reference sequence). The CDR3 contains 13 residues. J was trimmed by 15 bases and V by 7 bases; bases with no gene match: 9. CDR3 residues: CASTGLAGARLFF. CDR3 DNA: TGTGCCAGCACCGGACTAGCGGGGGCCCGGCTGTTCTTC.

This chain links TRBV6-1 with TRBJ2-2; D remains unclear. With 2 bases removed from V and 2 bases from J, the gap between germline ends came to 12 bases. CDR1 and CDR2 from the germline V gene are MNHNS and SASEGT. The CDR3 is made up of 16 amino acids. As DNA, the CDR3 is TGTGCCAGCAGTGAAATTGTGACACGAAACACCGGGGAGCTGTTTTTT. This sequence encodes CASSEIVTRNTGELFF.

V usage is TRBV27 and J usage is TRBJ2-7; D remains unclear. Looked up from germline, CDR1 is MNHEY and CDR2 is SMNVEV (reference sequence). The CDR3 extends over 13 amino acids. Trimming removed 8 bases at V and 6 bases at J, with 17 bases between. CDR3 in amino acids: CASGFGPRREQYF. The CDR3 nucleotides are TGTGCCAGCGGCTTCGGGCCTAGGCGCGAGCAGTACTTC.

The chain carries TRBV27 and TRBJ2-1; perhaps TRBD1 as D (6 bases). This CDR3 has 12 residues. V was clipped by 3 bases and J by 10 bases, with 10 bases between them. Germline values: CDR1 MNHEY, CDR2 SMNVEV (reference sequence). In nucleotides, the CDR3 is TGTGCCAGCAGTTTCACAGGGTACGAGCAGTTCTTC. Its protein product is CASSFTGYEQFF.

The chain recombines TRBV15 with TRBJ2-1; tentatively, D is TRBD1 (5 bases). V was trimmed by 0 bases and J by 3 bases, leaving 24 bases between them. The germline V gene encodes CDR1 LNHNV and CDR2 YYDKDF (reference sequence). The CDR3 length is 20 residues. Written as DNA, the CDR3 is TGTGCCACCAGCAGAGATGGGTCTTTTAATCGGCGACAGAGCTACAATGAGCAGTTCTTC. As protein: CATSRDGSFNRRQSYNEQFF. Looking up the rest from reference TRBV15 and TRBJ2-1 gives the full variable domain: DAMVIQNPRYQVTQFGKPVTLSCSQTLNHNVMYWYQQKSSQAPKLLFHYYDKDFNNEADTPDNFQSRRPNTSFCFLDIRSPGLGDTAMYLCATSRDGSFNRRQSYNEQFFGPGTRLTVL.

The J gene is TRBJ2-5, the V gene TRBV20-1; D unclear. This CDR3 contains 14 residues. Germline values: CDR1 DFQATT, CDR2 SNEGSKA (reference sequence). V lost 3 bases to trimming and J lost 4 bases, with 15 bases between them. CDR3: CSASSSILTETQYF. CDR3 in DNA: TGCAGTGCTAGTTCCAGTATCTTGACAGAGACCCAGTACTTC.

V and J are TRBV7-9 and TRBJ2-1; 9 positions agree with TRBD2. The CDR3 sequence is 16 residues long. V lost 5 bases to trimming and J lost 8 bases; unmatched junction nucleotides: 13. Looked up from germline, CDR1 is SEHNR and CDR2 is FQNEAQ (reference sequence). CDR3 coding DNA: TGTGCCAGCAGCCCCACGAGGCTAGCGGGAACGGATGAGCAGTTCTTC. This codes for CASSPTRLAGTDEQFF.

The CDR3 protein is CASGRTRNEQFF. CDR3 bases: TGTGCCAGCGGACGGACTAGGAATGAGCAGTTCTTC. The V gene is TRBV27, the J gene TRBJ2-1, with 7 bases that match TRBD2. This CDR3 comprises 12 residues. The germline CDR1 and CDR2 sequences are MNHEY and SMNVEV (reference sequence). V shed 8 bases, J shed 7 bases, and the junction held 5 bases outside the gene matches.

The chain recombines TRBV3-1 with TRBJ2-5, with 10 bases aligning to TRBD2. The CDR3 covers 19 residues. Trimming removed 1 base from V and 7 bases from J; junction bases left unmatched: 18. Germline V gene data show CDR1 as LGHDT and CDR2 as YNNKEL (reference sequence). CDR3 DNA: TGTGCCAGCAGCCAAGGCCCCTCAGGTCTAGCGGGAGCGGTTGGGACCCAGTACTTC. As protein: CASSQGPSGLAGAVGTQYF.

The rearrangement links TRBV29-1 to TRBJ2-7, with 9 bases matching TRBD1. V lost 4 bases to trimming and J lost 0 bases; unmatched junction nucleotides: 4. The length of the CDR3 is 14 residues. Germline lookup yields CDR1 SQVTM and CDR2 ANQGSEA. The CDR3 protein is CSVGMTGGSYEQYF. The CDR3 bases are TGCAGCGTTGGGATGACAGGGGGCTCCTACGAGCAGTACTTC.

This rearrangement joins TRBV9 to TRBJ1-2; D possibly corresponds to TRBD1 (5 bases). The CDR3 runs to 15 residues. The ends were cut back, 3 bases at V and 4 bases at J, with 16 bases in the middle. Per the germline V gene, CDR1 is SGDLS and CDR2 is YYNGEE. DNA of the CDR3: TGTGCCAGCAGCGGTACCCTATACAGGACCTATGGCTACACCTTC. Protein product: CASSGTLYRTYGYTF.

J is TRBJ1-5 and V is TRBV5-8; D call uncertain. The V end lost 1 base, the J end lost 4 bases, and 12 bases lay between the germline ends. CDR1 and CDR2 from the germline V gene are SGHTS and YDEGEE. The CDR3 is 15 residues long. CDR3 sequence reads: CASSLRVDLNQPQHF. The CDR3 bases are TGTGCCAGCAGCTTGAGGGTGGACCTAAATCAGCCCCAGCATTTT. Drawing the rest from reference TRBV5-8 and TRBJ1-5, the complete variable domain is EAGVTQSPTHLIKTRGQQATLRCSPISGHTSVYWYQQALGLGLQFLLWYDEGEERNRGNFPPRFSGRQFPNYSSELNVNALELEDSALYLCASSLRVDLNQPQHFGDGTRLSIL.

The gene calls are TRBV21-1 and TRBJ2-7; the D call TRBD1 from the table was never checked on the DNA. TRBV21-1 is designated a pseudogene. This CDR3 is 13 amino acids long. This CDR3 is CASRNRGWYEQYF. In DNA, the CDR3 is TGTGCCAGCAGAAACAGGGGTTGGTACGAGCAGTACTTC.